This TCR beta chain was sequenced for a study of control samples from healthy donors and cancer patients. V was clipped by 1 base and J by 6 bases; unmatched bases: 4. CDR1 and CDR2 (germline): GTSNPN, SVGIG (reference sequence). This CDR3 has 14 amino acids. Assay used: immunoSEQ multiplex PCR; TCRdb lists only in-frame clones, some missing. In the table there are under 150,000 clones, 85% to 90% of which are singletons. The sample taken for sequencing was PBMCs. V is TRBV30 and J is TRBJ1-4, with 8 bases that match TRBD1. This clonotype was obtained from a woman between 45 and 65 years old with colorectal cancer. The CDR3 DNA reads as TGTGCCTGGAGTGCGCAGGGGGCGGATGAAAAACTGTTTTTT. It encodes CAWSAQGADEKLFF.